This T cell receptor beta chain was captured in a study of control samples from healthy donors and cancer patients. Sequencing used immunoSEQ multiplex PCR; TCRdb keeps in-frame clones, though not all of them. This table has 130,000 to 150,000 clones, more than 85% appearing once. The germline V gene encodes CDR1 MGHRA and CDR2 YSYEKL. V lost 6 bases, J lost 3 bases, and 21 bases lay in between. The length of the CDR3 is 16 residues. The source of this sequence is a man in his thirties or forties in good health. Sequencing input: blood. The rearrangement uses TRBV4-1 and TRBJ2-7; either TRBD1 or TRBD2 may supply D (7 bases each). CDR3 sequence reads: CASSSLSGTASYEQYF. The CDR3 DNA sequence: TGCGCCAGCAGTTCTTTAAGCGGGACAGCGAGCTACGAGCAGTACTTC.